The clone carrying this T cell receptor (beta chain) came up many times. Its antigen is not known. This entry belongs to a study of early T cells in non-severe SARS-CoV-2 infection. In the study overall: Chains from this unsorted whole-blood bulk RNA could not be paired.

Study-wide results and limits: VDJdb matching, biased toward anti-spike CD8 responses, missed private and CD4 specificities.

CDR1 is MNHNY and CDR2 is SVGAGI in the germline V gene (reference sequence). The CDR3 has 16 residues. Trimming cost V 0 bases and J 2 bases, with 12 bases left between them. Each single cDNA molecule received a unique molecular identifier. A single record per CDR3 protein comes from TCRdb applying MiXCR to the 5' RACE reads. The data show about 77,000 distinct CDR3 sequences, about 12% seen once. The source of this sequence is an adult who was a healthcare worker with PCR-confirmed SARS-CoV-2 infection or an uninfected control (not recorded which). The donor label of this sample is uncertain. This chain links TRBV6-6 with TRBJ2-3; D uncertain. The sample consisted of whole blood, taken at baseline. The CDR3 spells CASSYSTPAVTDTQYF. In nucleotides, the CDR3 is TGTGCCAGCAGTTACTCTACCCCAGCCGTCACAGATACGCAGTATTTT.